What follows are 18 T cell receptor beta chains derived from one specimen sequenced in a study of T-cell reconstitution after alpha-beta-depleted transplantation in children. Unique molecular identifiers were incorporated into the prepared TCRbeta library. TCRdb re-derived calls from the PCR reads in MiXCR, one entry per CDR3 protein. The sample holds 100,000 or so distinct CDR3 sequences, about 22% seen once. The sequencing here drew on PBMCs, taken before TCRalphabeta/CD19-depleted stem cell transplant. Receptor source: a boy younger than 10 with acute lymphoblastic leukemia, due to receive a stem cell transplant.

CDR3 coding DNA: TGTGCCACCAGTGGGGGGTTCTACGAGCAGTACTTC. Translation: CATSGGFYEQYF. This chain uses TRBV24-1 with TRBJ2-7; D tentatively fits TRBD1 or TRBD2 (5 bases each). Germline-derived CDR1 and CDR2 are KGHDR and SFDVKD. V dropped 5 bases and J dropped 3 bases, with 7 bases sitting between them. The CDR3 has 12 amino acids.

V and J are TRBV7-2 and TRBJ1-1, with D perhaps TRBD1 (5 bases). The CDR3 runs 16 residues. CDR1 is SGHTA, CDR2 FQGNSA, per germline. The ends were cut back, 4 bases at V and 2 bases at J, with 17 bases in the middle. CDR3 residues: CASSSRQRTTNTEAFF. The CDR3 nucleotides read TGTGCCAGCAGCTCGCGACAGAGGACTACCAACACTGAAGCTTTCTTT.

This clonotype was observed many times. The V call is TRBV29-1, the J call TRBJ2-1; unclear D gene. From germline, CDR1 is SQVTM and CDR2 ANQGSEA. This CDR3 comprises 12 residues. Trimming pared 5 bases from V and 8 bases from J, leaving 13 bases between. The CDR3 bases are TGCAGCGTTCTCGTGACCTTCGATGAGCAGTTCTTC. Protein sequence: CSVLVTFDEQFF.

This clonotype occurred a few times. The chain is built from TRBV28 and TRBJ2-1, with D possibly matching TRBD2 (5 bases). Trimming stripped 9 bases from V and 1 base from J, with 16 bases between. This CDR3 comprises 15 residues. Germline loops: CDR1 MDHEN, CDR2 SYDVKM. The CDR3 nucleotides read TGTGCCAGTAAGCCCGGGGTTTCATCCTACAATGAGCAGTTCTTC. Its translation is CASKPGVSSYNEQFF.

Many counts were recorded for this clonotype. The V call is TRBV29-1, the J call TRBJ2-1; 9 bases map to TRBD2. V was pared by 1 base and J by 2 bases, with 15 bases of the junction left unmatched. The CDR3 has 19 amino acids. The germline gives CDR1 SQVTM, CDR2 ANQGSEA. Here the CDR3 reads CSVEGLAEGPTVTYNEQFF. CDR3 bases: TGCAGCGTTGAAGGACTAGCGGAGGGGCCGACAGTAACCTACAATGAGCAGTTCTTC.

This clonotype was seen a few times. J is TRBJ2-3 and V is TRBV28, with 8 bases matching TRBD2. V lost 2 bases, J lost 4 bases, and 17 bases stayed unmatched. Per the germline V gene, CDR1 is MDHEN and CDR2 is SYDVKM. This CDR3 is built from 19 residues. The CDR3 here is CASSLNSFTEASGPDTQYF. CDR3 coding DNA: TGTGCCAGCAGTTTAAATAGTTTCACGGAAGCTAGCGGGCCAGATACGCAGTATTTT.

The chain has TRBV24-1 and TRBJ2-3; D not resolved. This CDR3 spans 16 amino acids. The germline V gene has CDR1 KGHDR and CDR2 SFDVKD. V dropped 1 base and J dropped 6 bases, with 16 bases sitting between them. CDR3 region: CATSDLQPEGRDTQYF. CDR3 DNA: TGTGCCACCAGTGATTTACAGCCCGAAGGCAGGGATACGCAGTATTTT.

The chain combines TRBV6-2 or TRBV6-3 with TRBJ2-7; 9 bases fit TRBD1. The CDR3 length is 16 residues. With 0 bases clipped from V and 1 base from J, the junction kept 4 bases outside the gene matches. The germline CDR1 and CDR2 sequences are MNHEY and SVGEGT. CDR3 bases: TGTGCCAGCAGTTACTCAACCGGGACAGGGTCCTACGAGCAGTACTTC. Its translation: CASSYSTGTGSYEQYF.

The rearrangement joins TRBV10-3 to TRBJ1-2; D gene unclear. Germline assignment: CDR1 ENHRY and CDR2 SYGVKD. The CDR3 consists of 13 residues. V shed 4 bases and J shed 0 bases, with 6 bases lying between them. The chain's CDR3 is CAISALANYGYTF. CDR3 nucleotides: TGTGCCATCAGTGCATTAGCTAACTATGGCTACACCTTC.

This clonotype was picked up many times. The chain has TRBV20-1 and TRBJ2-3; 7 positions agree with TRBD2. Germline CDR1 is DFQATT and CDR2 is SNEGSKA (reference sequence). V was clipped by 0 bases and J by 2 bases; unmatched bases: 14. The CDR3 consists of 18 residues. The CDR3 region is CSARELAGTTIYTDTQYF. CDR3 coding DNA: TGCAGTGCTAGAGAATTAGCAGGGACTACCATCTACACAGATACGCAGTATTTT.

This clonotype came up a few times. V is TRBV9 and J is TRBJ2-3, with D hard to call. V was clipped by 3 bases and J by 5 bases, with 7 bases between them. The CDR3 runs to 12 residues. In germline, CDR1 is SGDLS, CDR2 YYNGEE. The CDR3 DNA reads TGTGCCAGCAGCGCAGAGATAGATACGCAGTATTTT. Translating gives CASSAEIDTQYF.

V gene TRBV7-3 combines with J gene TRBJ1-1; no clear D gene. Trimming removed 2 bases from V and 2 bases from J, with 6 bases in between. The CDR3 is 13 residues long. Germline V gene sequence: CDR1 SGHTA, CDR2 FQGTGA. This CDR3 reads CASSLSGNTEAFF. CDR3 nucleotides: TGTGCCAGCAGCTTATCCGGAAACACTGAAGCTTTCTTT. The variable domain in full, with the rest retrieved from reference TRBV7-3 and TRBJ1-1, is GAGVSQTPSNKVTEKGKYVELRCDPISGHTALYWYRQSLGQGPEFLIYFQGTGAADDSGLPNDRFFAVRPEGSVSTLKIQRTERGDSAVYLCASSLSGNTEAFFGQGTRLTVV.

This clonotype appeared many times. CDR3 in amino acids: CASSLGQGSDGYTF. The CDR3, as DNA: TGCGCCAGCAGCTTAGGACAGGGGTCTGATGGCTACACCTTC. The rearrangement uses TRBV5-1 and TRBJ1-2, with TRBD1 identical over 9 bases. Germline lookup yields CDR1 SGHRS and CDR2 YFSETQ. The junction had 5 bases not matched to a gene; V was cut back by 2 bases and J by 6 bases. This CDR3 region has 14 residues.

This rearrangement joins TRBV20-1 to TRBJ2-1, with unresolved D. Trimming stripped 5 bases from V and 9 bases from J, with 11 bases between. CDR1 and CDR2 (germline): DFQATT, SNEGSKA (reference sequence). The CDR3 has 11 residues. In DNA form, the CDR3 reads TGCAGTGCTCCCGGGTTATCTGAGCAGTTCTTC. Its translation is CSAPGLSEQFF.

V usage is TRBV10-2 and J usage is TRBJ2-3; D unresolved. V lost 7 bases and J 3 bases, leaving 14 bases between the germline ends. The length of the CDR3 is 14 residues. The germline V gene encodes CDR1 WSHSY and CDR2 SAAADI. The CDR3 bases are TGCGCCAGCACGCGCCTGGGCAGGACAGATACGCAGTATTTT. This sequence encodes CASTRLGRTDTQYF.

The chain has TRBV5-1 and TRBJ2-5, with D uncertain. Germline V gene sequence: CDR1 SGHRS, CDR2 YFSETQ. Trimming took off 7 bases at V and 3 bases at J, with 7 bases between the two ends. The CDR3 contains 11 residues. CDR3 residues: CASSDEETQYF. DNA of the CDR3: TGCGCCAGCTCGGACGAAGAGACCCAGTACTTC.

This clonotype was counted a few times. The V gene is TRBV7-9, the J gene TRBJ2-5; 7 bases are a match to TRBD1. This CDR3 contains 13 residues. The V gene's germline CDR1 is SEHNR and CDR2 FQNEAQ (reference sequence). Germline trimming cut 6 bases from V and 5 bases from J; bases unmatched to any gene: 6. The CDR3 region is CASRREQGETQYF. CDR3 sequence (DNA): TGTGCCAGCAGACGAGAACAGGGGGAGACCCAGTACTTC.

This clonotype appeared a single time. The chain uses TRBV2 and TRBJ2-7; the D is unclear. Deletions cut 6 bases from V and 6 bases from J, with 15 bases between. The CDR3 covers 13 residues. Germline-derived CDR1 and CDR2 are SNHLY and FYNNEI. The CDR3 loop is CASRVTSTTEQYF. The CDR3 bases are TGTGCCAGCAGGGTTACCTCGACAACCGAGCAGTACTTC.